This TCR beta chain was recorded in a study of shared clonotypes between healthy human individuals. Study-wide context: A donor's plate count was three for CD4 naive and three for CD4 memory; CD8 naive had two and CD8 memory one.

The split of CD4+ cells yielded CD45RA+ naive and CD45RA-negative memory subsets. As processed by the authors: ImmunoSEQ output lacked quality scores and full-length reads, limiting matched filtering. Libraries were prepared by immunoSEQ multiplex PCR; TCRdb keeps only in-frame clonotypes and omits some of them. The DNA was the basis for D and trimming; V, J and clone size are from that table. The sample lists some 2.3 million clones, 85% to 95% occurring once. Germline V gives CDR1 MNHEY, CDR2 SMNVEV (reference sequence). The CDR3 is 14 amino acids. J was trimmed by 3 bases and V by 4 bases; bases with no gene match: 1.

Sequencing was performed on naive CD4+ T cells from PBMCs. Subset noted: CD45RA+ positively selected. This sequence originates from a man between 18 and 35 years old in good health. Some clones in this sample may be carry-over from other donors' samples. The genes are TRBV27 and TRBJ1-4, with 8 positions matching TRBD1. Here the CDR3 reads CASSSTGANEKLFF. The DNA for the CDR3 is TGTGCCAGCAGTTCGACAGGGGCTAATGAAAAACTGTTTTTT.